This T cell receptor beta chain derives from a study of T cell responses to AZD1222 COVID-19 vaccine. Looking at the study overall: Pooled together were second doses at about 4 or about 12 weeks.

Overall study findings and caveats: Spike-specific TCR breadth and depth rose after two AZD1222 doses. Donors were largely white British and mainly female; clonal diversity was possibly underestimated.

V lost 0 bases to trimming and J lost 2 bases, with 5 bases between them. The CDR3 has 14 amino acids. CDR1 and CDR2 from the germline V gene are LNHDA and SQIVND (reference sequence). TCRdb's copy holds only in-frame clones and misses some; the assay was immunoSEQ multiplex PCR. The sample lists about 86,000 clones, roughly nine tenths occurring once. The table lists this clone with a count of one. Its antigen is undetermined. The material sequenced was peripheral blood, taken on day 0 of AZD1222 vaccination. V is TRBV19 and J is TRBJ1-5, with unresolved D. The receptor was derived from an adult in good health. The CDR3: CASSIEQGNQPQHF. The CDR3 bases are TGTGCCAGTAGTATAGAGCAGGGCAATCAGCCCCAGCATTTT.